Presented here are 3 T cell receptor beta chains from one specimen sequenced in a study of T cell changes during pregnancy in multiple sclerosis. Produced via immunoSEQ multiplex PCR; TCRdb's table is partial and in-frame only. In the table there are about 100,000 clones, less than 95% of which are singletons. Here the sequenced sample was peripheral blood, taken in the second trimester of pregnancy. The source of these receptors is a female donor in good health, enrolled as a control in a pregnancy study.

This clone was observed once. This sequence joins TRBV7-2 and TRBJ2-1, with 11 positions matching TRBD2. CDR1 and CDR2 (germline): SGHTA, FQGNSA. The CDR3 has 15 amino acids. V dropped 5 bases and J dropped 4; count of bases not matched to a gene: 4. The CDR3 region has the DNA TGTGCCAGCAGCCAGACTAGCGGGGTTTACAATGAGCAGTTCTTC. This gives the protein CASSQTSGVYNEQFF.

This chain connects TRBV7-9 to TRBJ2-3; tentatively, D is TRBD2 (6 bases). The V gene's germline CDR1 is SEHNR and CDR2 FQNEAQ (reference sequence). V was trimmed by 4 bases and J by 2 bases, leaving 13 bases between them. The CDR3 is made up of 15 amino acids. The CDR3 spells CASSWGLPSTDTQYF. CDR3 in DNA: TGTGCCAGCAGCTGGGGACTTCCCTCCACAGATACGCAGTATTTT.

The V and J genes are TRBV6-4 and TRBJ1-5; no clear D gene. CDR1 and CDR2 from the germline V gene are MRHNA and SNTAGT. The CDR3 is 13 residues long. V lost 4 bases and J 3 bases, leaving 7 bases between the germline ends. CDR3 sequence (DNA): TGTGCCAGCAGTGCCCAATCCAATCAGCCCCAGCATTTT. Encoded protein: CASSAQSNQPQHF.